The T cell receptor beta chain under discussion was sequenced for a study of cytomegalovirus exposure and HLA in healthy donors. The PCR had 60 Vbeta and 13 Jbeta primers. Sequencing used immunoSEQ multiplex PCR; TCRdb keeps in-frame clones, though not all of them. The table lists fewer than 200,000 clones, about two thirds of them singletons, with under 2.5% in the top ten. The CDR3 covers 17 residues. Germline CDR1 MNHNS, CDR2 SASEGT. V shed 2 bases, J shed 4 bases, and the junction held 10 bases outside the gene matches. The sample consisted of PBMCs. The chain employs TRBV6-1 and TRBJ2-5; TRBD2 agrees at 10 bases. This TCR derives from a human donor in good health. CDR3 nucleotide sequence: TGTGCCAGCAGTGAACGGGGACTAGCGTTACCATTAGAGACCCAGTACTTC. Protein sequence: CASSERGLALPLETQYF.